Below, 10 T cell receptor beta chains from the same sample are listed, as sequenced in a study of PD-1 blockade in classical Hodgkin lymphoma. TCRdb's table, derived via immunoSEQ multiplex PCR, lists solely in-frame clones and lacks some. The data contain 1,500 to 2,500 clones, 81% of them singletons. Relapse after autologous stem cell transplantation occurred in every patient, and brentuximab vedotin exposure varied. This specimen consisted of peripheral blood mononuclear cells (PBMCs), obtained at baseline. These receptor sequences come from a human donor with classical Hodgkin lymphoma.

This clone was counted only a few times. The chain uses TRBV30 and TRBJ2-7; D might be TRBD2 (5 bases). The length of the CDR3 is 13 residues. Trimming took 1 base from V and 6 from J, leaving 13 bases between them. CDR1 is GTSNPN and CDR2 is SVGIG in the germline V gene (reference sequence). CDR3 amino acids: CAWSELGPGEQYF. The CDR3 nucleotides are TGTGCCTGGAGTGAACTAGGGCCTGGCGAGCAGTACTTC.

The chain combines TRBV4-2 with TRBJ2-2; possibly TRBD2 for D (5 bases). Germline CDR1 reads LGHNA; CDR2 reads YNFKEQ. The CDR3 covers 15 residues. The V end lost 0 bases, the J end lost 6 bases, and 11 bases lay between the germline ends. The CDR3 is CASSQDEWGAGELFF. As DNA, the CDR3 is TGTGCCAGCAGCCAAGATGAGTGGGGAGCCGGGGAGCTGTTTTTT.

CDR3: CASSIFSENTEAFF. The DNA for the CDR3 is TGTGCCAGTAGTATTTTTTCGGAGAACACTGAAGCTTTCTTT. This chain connects TRBV19 to TRBJ1-1; D not resolved. Germline CDR1 reads LNHDA; CDR2 reads SQIVND (reference sequence). CDR3 length: 14 amino acids. V dropped 3 bases and J dropped 1 base, with 9 bases sitting between them.

This clone was counted only a few times. The CDR3 loop reads CASGLFRDRRGDEQFF. The CDR3, as DNA: TGTGCTAGTGGTTTGTTCCGGGACAGAAGGGGCGATGAGCAGTTCTTC. V usage is TRBV12-5 and J usage is TRBJ2-1; TRBD1 matches at 7 bases. CDR1 is LGHNT, CDR2 FRNRAP, per germline. The CDR3 extends over 16 amino acids. Unmatched junction bases numbered 12, after V lost 2 bases and J lost 8 bases.

The chain is built from TRBV6-5 and TRBJ2-3, with D possibly TRBD2 on 6 matching bases. Trimming removed 0 bases at V and 7 bases at J, with 14 bases between. The CDR3 runs 15 residues. Germline values: CDR1 MNHEY, CDR2 SVGAGI. This chain's CDR3 is CASSYSIGGTYTQYF. CDR3 bases: TGTGCCAGCAGTTACTCGATTGGGGGGACTTATACGCAGTATTTT.

J is TRBJ2-1 and V is TRBV27, with TRBD2 matching 8 bases. The CDR3 length is 13 residues. From germline, CDR1 is MNHEY and CDR2 SMNVEV (reference sequence). V lost 4 bases to trimming and J lost 7 bases; unmatched junction nucleotides: 3. CDR3 DNA sequence: TGTGCCAGCAGTTACCCGGGGGGGAATGAGCAGTTCTTC. This sequence encodes CASSYPGGNEQFF.

The chain is built from TRBV9 and TRBJ1-1, with TRBD1 matching 9 bases. The CDR3 has 16 amino acids. CDR1 and CDR2 from the germline V gene are SGDLS and YYNGEE. The trim removed 0 bases at V and 5 bases at J, leaving 8 bases unmatched. This CDR3 is CASSVAPGTGTTEAFF. The CDR3 bases are TGTGCCAGCAGCGTAGCTCCCGGGACAGGGACGACTGAAGCTTTCTTT.

This clone was counted only a few times. This rearrangement joins TRBV19 to TRBJ2-7; tentative D call: TRBD2 (5 bases). The germline CDR1 and CDR2 sequences are LNHDA and SQIVND (reference sequence). The CDR3 spans 13 residues. Trimming cost V 4 bases and J 2 bases, with 9 bases left between them. CDR3 region: CASSKEGAYEQYF. In DNA, the CDR3 is TGTGCCAGTAGTAAAGAGGGAGCCTACGAGCAGTACTTC.

The rearrangement uses TRBV7-8 and TRBJ2-3, with unresolved D. V lost 1 base and J 0 bases, leaving 2 bases between the germline ends. Germline values: CDR1 SGHVS, CDR2 FQNEAQ. The CDR3 totals 13 residues. This chain's CDR3 is CASSLGSTDTQYF. CDR3 DNA: TGTGCCAGCAGCTTAGGGAGCACAGATACGCAGTATTTT.

This clone was recorded a few times. The J gene is TRBJ1-1, the V gene TRBV10-3, with 8 bases identical to TRBD1. Germline V gene sequence: CDR1 ENHRY, CDR2 SYGVKD. The CDR3 runs 16 residues. Germline trimming cut 0 bases from V and 3 bases from J; bases unmatched to any gene: 6. The CDR3 region has the DNA TGTGCCATCAGTGAGTCGTCAGGGGGCACTGACACTGAAGCTTTCTTT. Translation gives CAISESSGGTDTEAFF.